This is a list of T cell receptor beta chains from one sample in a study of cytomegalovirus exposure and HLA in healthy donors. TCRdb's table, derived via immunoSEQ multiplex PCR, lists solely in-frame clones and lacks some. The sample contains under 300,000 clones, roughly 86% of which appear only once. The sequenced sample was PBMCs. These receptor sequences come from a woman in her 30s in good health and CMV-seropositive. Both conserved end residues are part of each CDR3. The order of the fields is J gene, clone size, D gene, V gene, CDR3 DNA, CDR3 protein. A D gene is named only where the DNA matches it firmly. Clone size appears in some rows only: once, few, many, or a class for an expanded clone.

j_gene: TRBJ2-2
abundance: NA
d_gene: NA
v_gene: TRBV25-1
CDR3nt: TGTGCCAGCAGTGAACTCCAGGTACCCGGGGAGCTGTTTTTT
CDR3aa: CASSELQVPGELFF

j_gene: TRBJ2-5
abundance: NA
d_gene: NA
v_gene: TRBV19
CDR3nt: TGTGCCAGTAGGTCGATCGGGGGTGGCGAGACCCAGTACTTC
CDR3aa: CASRSIGGGETQYF

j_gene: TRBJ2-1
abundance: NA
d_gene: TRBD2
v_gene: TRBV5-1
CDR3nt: TGCGCCAGCAGCTTGTTGGGACTAGGCTACAATGAGCAGTTCTTC
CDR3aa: CASSLLGLGYNEQFF

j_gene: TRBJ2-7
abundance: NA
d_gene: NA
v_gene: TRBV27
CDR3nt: TGTGCCAGCAGTTTCCAGATCGGGTCCTACGAGCAGTACTTC
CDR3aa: CASSFQIGSYEQYF

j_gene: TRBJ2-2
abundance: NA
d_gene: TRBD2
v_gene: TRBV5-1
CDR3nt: TGCGCCAGCAGCGGGACTAGCGCGAACACCGGGGAGCTGTTTTTT
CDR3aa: CASSGTSANTGELFF

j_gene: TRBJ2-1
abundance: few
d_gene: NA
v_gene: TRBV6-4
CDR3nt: TGTGCCAGCAGTGCTAGCTCCTACAATGAGCAGTTCTTC
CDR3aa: CASSASSYNEQFF

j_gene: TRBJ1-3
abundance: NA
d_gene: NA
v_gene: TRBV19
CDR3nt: TGTGCCAGAGGGGGGGAGTCCTCCGGAAACACCATATATTTT
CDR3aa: CARGGESSGNTIYF

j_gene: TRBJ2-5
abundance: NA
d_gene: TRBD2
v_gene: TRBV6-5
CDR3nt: TGTGCCAGCAGTTACGGACTAGCGGGGCGCCAAGAGACCCAGTACTTC
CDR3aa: CASSYGLAGRQETQYF

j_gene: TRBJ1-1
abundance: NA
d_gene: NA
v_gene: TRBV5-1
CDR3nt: TGCGCCAGCAGCTTGGCGGGAAATACTGAAGCTTTCTTT
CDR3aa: CASSLAGNTEAFF

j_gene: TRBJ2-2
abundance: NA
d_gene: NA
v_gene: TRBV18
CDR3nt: TGTGCCAGCTCCCCCGGAGGGTTTACAAACACCGGGGAGCTGTTTTTT
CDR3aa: CASSPGGFTNTGELFF

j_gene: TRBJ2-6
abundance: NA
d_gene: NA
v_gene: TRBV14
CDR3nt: TGTGCCAGCAGCCACGGACATTACTCTGGGGCCAACGTCCTGACTTTC
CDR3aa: CASSHGHYSGANVLTF

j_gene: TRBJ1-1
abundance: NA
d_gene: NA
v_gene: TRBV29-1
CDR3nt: TGCAGCGTTGCCGGGACATACTCCGGTAGCACTGAAGCTTTCTTT
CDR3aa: CSVAGTYSGSTEAFF

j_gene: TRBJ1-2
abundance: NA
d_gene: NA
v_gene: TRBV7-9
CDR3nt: TGTGCCAGCTCCGGACAGAACTATGGCTACACCTTC
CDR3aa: CASSGQNYGYTF

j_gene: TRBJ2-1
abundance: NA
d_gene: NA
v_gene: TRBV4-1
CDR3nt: TGCGCCAGCAGCCAACCGACTGGCAACAATGAGCAGTTCTTC
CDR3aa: CASSQPTGNNEQFF

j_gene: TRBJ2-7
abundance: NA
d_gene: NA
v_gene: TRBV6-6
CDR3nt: TGTGCCAGCCAGACTACACCGGGGAACGAGCAGTACTTC
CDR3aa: CASQTTPGNEQYF